The clone carrying this T cell receptor beta chain has a handful of counts. This CDR3 has 18 amino acids. CDR1 SGHNT and CDR2 YYREEE come from the germline V gene (reference sequence). V dropped 4 bases and J dropped 1; count of bases not matched to a gene: 7. While infection was still active, Seattle patients were enrolled and then followed longitudinally. The data were taken from a study of blood T cell repertoires in COVID-19. Sequencing was performed with immunoSEQ multiplex PCR; in TCRdb, only in-frame clones are kept and a portion is missing. The sample yields a few hundred thousand clones, around 85% seen once.

The sequenced material came from peripheral blood. The origin of this receptor is a human donor with COVID-19, enrolled during active disease. The donor label of this sample is uncertain. The J gene is TRBJ2-2, the V gene TRBV5-4, with 13 bases identical to TRBD2. The CDR3 region has the DNA TGTGCCAGCAGCCGAACGACTAGCGGGAGGTGGAACACCGGGGAGCTGTTTTTT. It specifies CASSRTTSGRWNTGELFF.